This TCR beta chain was sequenced during a study of T cell clones after liver transplantation (dated by TCRdb to about 2019). Background for the entire study: The samples were obtained from ITN030ST, a randomized trial that attempted immunosuppression withdrawal within 2 years after liver transplantation. To count as tolerant, a recipient had to stay completely off immunosuppression for at least one year without liver enzymes climbing beyond twice the upper limit of normal. Donor-reactive T cell clones were identified by TCRbeta sequencing after a pre-transplant mixed lymphocyte reaction and then tracked in post-transplant blood. Of the 8 liver transplant recipients making up the studied cohort, 3 were classified as tolerant and 5 as non-tolerant. As an antigen-independent comparator for the donor-reactive sequences, third party-reactive TCRbeta sequences from pre-transplant MLRs were identified as well. The subjects received no induction therapy and were kept on standard immunosuppression until randomization at 12-24 months post-transplant. Blood samples were taken pre-transplant, pre-randomization before withdrawal, and post-randomization after full withdrawal or failed withdrawal. Three of the eight recipients were HCV-positive; the others were transplanted for non-autoimmune, non-viral indications.

General findings and caveats noted by the study authors: Conclusions were preliminary, limited by small, heterogeneous patient numbers and non-standardized post-transplant time points. A greater decline was seen for donor-reactive sequences than for third party-reactive sequences, suggesting partial antigen-specific deletion unrelated to withdrawal success. In a couple of subjects, low numbers of available donor cells limited the measurable donor-reactive repertoire. Without allograft tissue specimens, donor-reactive T cells may have migrated into the graft rather than being deleted. Once repertoire turnover was taken into account, donor-reactive detection showed a significant reduction for CD4 in 7 of 8 subjects and for CD8 in 8 of 8. In 5 of 8 subjects, circulating donor-reactive CD4 TCRbeta sequences decreased significantly after transplant, regardless of tolerance or HCV status.

This clone was seen repeatedly, ten times or more. Which antigen it targets is not known. Within one base of it there is no much larger clone, and no base qualities were kept. Thawed unstimulated PBMCs were stained for CD3, CD4 and CD8 and FACS-sorted into CD3+CD4+ and CD3+CD8+ populations. All 8 studied subjects were randomized to immunosuppression withdrawal. Genomic DNA was isolated with the Qiagen DNeasy Blood and Tissue Kit. V lost 1 base and J lost 5 bases, and the count of bases not matched to a germline gene is 3. The germline V gene (reference sequence) yields MNHEY for CDR1 and SMNVEV for CDR2. Spanning cysteine to phenylalanine, the CDR3 consists of 14 amino acids. The kept DNA is CDR3 alone, 42 bases in frame from the first base. High-throughput TCRbeta CDR3 sequencing of frozen genomic DNA was performed by immunoSEQ, with PCR amplification, mapping, bias correction and internal controls included. Concerning the study's data processing: Productive rearrangements were kept, and unique TCRbeta sequences were defined by CDR3 nucleotide sequence plus V and J gene. For classification of a sequence as donor-reactive, at least 5-fold expansion in CFSE-low cells relative to unstimulated pre-transplant cells and a frequency of at least 0.01% were required. Minimum frequency thresholds were set for each subject based on the unstimulated sample with the lowest template count, ensuring at least 90% detection power. Jensen-Shannon divergence between the top 1000 TCRbeta sequences post- versus pre-transplant served as the measure of repertoire turnover. Changes in detection of donor-reactive sequences were tested with two-sided Fisher's exact tests. This is the immuneACCESS table as TCRdb keeps it, with only in-frame sequences that have V and J called. A part of the clones is gone; compared with another copy, unresolved V genes explain less than half, and the rest is unexplained. V and J calls and clone size come straight from that table; D and trimming were deduced from the DNA. The sample includes 93,000 or so clones, with under 90% observed a single time. Together, the top ten hold about 3% of the sample.

The chain uses TRBV27 and TRBJ2-7, and 9 junctional nucleotides match TRBD1. The source is a human patient who received a liver transplant. After a transplant, some T cells may have been passed on by the graft donor. Sequenced here: CD4+ T cells from blood, sampled about 50 months after liver transplant. The nucleotide sequence reads TGTGCCAGCAGTTTATGGGACAGGGCCCACGAGCAGTACTTC. Its product reads: CASSLWDRAHEQYF.